This T cell receptor beta chain was recovered during a study of response to subunit inactivated influenza vaccine. Study-wide points: The authors suggested that few new T cells are recruited per seasonal influenza vaccination.

Via MiXCR, TCRdb re-called the RT-PCR reads, giving one row per CDR3 protein. The sample yields some 520,000 distinct CDR3 sequences, 16% seen once. In its sample, this clonotype was seen many times. Its specificity is not known. Germline V gene data show CDR1 as ENHRY and CDR2 as SYGVKD. The CDR3 length is 12 residues. Trimming pared 8 bases from V and 2 bases from J, leaving 8 bases between. The V gene is TRBV10-3, the J gene TRBJ2-3; possibly TRBD1 for D (5 bases). This clonotype was sampled from a man aged 50 to 69 who received an inactivated influenza vaccine. The source was CD4+ T cells sorted from PBMCs, collected less than 25 months after vaccination. In DNA form, the CDR3 reads TGTGCCATCGGCAGGGACACAGATACGCAGTATTTT. This sequence encodes CAIGRDTDTQYF.